The rows below give T cell receptor beta chains drawn from one sample of a study of cytomegalovirus exposure and HLA in healthy donors. Only in-frame clones appear in the TCRdb table, and some are missing; sequencing was by immunoSEQ multiplex PCR. The sample records 200,000 to 250,000 clones, roughly four fifths being singletons. The sample taken for sequencing was PBMCs. Receptors were obtained from a woman in her thirties or forties in good health and CMV-seronegative. CDR3s include the opening cysteine and the closing phenylalanine or tryptophan. Fields, in order: clone size, J gene, V gene, D gene, CDR3 protein, CDR3 DNA. The D gene is left open where the match is weak. Size tells how often a clone was seen (once, few, many) or the class of an expanded clone, and some rows leave it out.

NA	TRBJ2-1	TRBV7-8	TRBD2	CASSLRTSGAGYNEQFF	TGTGCCAGCAGCTTACGGACTAGCGGGGCCGGCTACAATGAGCAGTTCTTC
few	TRBJ2-7	TRBV30	NA	CAWSMTVIYEQYF	TGTGCCTGGAGTATGACAGTCATCTACGAGCAGTACTTC
NA	TRBJ1-6	TRBV19	NA	CASSINQLSPLHF	TGTGCCAGTAGTATAAATCAACTTTCACCCCTCCACTTT
once	TRBJ1-2	TRBV7-9	NA	CASSLSQGHGYTF	TGTGCCAGCAGCCTCTCACAGGGACATGGCTACACCTTC
NA	TRBJ2-5	TRBV5-1	TRBD1	CASSLGDRDQETQYF	TGCGCCAGCAGCTTGGGGGACAGGGATCAAGAGACCCAGTACTTC
NA	TRBJ1-2	TRBV6-5	NA	CASSYSTASGYTF	TGTGCCAGCAGTTACTCGACTGCCTCTGGCTACACCTTC
NA	TRBJ2-5	TRBV10-3	NA	CAISESWGRPQETQYF	TGTGCCATCAGTGAGTCGTGGGGGCGCCCCCAAGAGACCCAGTACTTC
many	TRBJ2-2	TRBV4-3	NA	CASRVSTTNTGELFF	TGCGCCAGCAGGGTATCGACAACAAACACCGGGGAGCTGTTTTTT
NA	TRBJ2-7	TRBV6-5	TRBD1	CATSLRQGAEQYF	TGTGCCACCTCCCTGCGACAGGGCGCCGAGCAGTACTTC
NA	TRBJ1-2	TRBV15	NA	CATNPRDTLGYTF	TGTGCCACCAACCCCCGGGACACCTTAGGCTACACCTTC
NA	TRBJ1-2	TRBV19	NA	CASSIGNRGGASYGYTF	TGTGCCAGTAGTATAGGGAACCGCGGGGGCGCAAGCTATGGCTACACCTTC
NA	TRBJ2-2	TRBV7-2	NA	CASSLAMGRTGELFF	TGTGCCAGCAGCTTAGCTATGGGGAGGACCGGGGAGCTGTTTTTT
NA	TRBJ2-1	TRBV5-1	TRBD1	CASSRGQAENEQFF	TGCGCCAGCAGCCGGGGACAGGCGGAAAATGAGCAGTTCTTC
NA	TRBJ2-3	TRBV5-1	NA	CASSSQGINSRDTQYF	TGCGCCAGCAGCTCGCAGGGCATCAATAGTAGGGATACGCAGTATTTT
NA	TRBJ2-7	TRBV7-3	TRBD2	CASSLGGLAGGQDEQYF	TGTGCCAGCAGCTTAGGGGGACTAGCGGGGGGGCAGGACGAGCAGTACTTC
NA	TRBJ1-1	TRBV13	TRBD1	CASSLGTGGFLAFF	TGTGCCAGCAGCTTAGGTACAGGGGGCTTTTTGGCTTTCTTT
NA	TRBJ1-2	TRBV5-4	TRBD1	CASSGTAYPTGYGYTF	TGTGCCAGCAGCGGGACAGCCTACCCAACCGGCTATGGCTACACCTTC
NA	TRBJ2-2	TRBV9	TRBD1	CASSAGQGAFGELFF	TGTGCCAGCAGCGCCGGACAGGGGGCTTTCGGGGAGCTGTTTTTT
NA	TRBJ2-3	TRBV29-1	TRBD2	CSVPGGVADTQYF	TGCAGCGTCCCCGGGGGGGTGGCAGATACGCAGTATTTT
few	TRBJ2-1	TRBV6-5	NA	CASSYGTNEQFF	TGTGCCAGCAGTTACGGGACAAATGAGCAGTTCTTC
once	TRBJ2-2	TRBV7-9	TRBD1	CASSLGQGDTGELFF	TGTGCCAGCAGCCTCGGACAGGGAGACACCGGGGAGCTGTTTTTT
NA	TRBJ1-1	TRBV19	NA	CASSMGRVFGVRNTEAFF	TGTGCCAGTAGTATGGGTCGGGTCTTCGGGGTAAGGAACACTGAAGCTTTCTTT
NA	TRBJ2-3	TRBV9	NA	CASSVGGGTFTQYF	TGTGCCAGCAGCGTAGGGGGCGGGACCTTTACGCAGTATTTT
NA	TRBJ2-7	TRBV5-4	NA	CASSSRQGTTYEQYF	TGTGCCAGCAGCTCCCGACAGGGGACTACCTACGAGCAGTACTTC
NA	TRBJ2-1	TRBV9	TRBD1	CASSPTRQGQAYNEQFF	TGTGCCAGCAGCCCAACTCGACAGGGGCAAGCCTACAATGAGCAGTTCTTC
once	TRBJ1-2	TRBV5-6	NA	CASSLARGEGGYTF	TGTGCCAGCAGCTTGGCCAGGGGTGAGGGCGGCTACACCTTC
NA	TRBJ2-2	TRBV6-1	NA	CASVQGVWGTGELFF	TGTGCCAGCGTGCAGGGTGTTTGGGGCACCGGGGAGCTGTTTTTT
NA	TRBJ1-1	TRBV5-1	TRBD1	CASSLIGSGQQNTEAFF	TGCGCCAGCAGCCTTATAGGGTCGGGACAGCAGAACACTGAAGCTTTCTTT